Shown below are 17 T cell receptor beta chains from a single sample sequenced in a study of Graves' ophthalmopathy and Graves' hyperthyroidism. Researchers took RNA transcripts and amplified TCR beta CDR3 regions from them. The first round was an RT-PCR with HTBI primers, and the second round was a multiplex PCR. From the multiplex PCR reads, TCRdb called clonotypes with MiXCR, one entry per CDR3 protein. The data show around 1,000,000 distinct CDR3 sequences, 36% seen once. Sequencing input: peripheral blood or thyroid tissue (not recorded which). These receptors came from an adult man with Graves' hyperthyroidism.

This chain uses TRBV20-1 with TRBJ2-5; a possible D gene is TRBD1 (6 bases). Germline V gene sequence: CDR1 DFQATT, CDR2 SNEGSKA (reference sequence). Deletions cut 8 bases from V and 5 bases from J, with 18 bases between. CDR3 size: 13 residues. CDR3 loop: CSTMERDRETQYF. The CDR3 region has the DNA TGCAGTACTATGGAACGAGACAGGGAGACCCAGTACTTC.

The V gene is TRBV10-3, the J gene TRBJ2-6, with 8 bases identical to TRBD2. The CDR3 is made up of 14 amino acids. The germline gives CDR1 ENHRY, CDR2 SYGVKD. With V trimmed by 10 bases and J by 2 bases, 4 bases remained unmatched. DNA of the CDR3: TGTGCCAGCCGGGGGGGCCCTGGGGCCAACGTCCTGACTTTC. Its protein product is CASRGGPGANVLTF.

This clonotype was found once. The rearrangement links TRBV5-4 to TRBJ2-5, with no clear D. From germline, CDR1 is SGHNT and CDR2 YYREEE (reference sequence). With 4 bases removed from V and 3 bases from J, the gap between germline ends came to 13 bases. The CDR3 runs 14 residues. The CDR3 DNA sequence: TGTGCCAGCAGCCCGCTTGTAAGCGAAGAGACCCAGTACTTC. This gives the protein CASSPLVSEETQYF.

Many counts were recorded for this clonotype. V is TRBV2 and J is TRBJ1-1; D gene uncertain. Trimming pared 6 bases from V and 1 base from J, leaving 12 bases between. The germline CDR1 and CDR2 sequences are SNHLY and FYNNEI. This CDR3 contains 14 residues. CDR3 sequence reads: CASRTRVRNTEAFF. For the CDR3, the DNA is TGTGCCAGCAGGACAAGGGTTAGGAACACTGAAGCTTTCTTT.

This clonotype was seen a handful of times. Written as DNA, the CDR3 is TGTGCCATCAGTCCGGGGAACTATGGCTACACCTTC. Protein product: CAISPGNYGYTF. This sequence joins TRBV10-3 and TRBJ1-2; D uncertain. Looked up from germline, CDR1 is ENHRY and CDR2 is SYGVKD. This CDR3 has 12 residues. V gave up 5 bases and J gave up 2 bases, with 6 bases separating them.

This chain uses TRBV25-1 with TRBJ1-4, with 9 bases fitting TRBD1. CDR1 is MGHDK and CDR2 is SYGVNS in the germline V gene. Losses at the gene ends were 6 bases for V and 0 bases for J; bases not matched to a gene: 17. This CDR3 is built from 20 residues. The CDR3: CASSQDHFGGQGTTNEKLFF. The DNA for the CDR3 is TGTGCCAGCAGCCAAGACCATTTCGGGGGACAGGGAACAACTAATGAAAAACTGTTTTTT.

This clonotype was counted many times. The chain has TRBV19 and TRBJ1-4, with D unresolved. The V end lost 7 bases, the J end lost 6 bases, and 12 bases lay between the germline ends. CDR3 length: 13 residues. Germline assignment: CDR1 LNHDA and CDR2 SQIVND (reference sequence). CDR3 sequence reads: CASKNSPDEKLFF. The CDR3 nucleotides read TGTGCCAGTAAGAACAGTCCCGATGAAAAACTGTTTTTT. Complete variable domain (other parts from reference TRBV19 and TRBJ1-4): DGGITQSPKYLFRKEGQNVTLSCEQNLNHDAMYWYRQDPGQGLRLIYYSQIVNDFQKGDIAEGYSVSREKKESFPLTVTSAQKNPTAFYLCASKNSPDEKLFFGSGTQLSVL.

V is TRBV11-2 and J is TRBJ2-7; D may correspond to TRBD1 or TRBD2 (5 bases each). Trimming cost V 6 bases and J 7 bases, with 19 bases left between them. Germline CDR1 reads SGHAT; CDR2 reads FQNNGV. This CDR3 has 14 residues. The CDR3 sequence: CASSYPSGGSEQYF. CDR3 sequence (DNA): TGTGCCAGCAGTTACCCCTCTGGGGGAAGTGAGCAGTACTTC.

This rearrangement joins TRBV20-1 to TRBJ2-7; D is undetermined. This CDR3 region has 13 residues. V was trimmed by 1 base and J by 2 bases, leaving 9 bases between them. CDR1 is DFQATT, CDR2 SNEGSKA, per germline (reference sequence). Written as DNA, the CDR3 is TGCAGTGCTAGAGTCTTGGGGACCTACGAGCAGTACTTC. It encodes CSARVLGTYEQYF.

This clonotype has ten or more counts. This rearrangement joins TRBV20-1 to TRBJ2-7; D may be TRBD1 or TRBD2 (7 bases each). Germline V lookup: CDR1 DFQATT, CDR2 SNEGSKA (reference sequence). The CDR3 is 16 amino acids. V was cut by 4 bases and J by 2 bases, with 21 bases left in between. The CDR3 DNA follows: TGCAGTGCTACGATCACGGGGAGGGGGCGTACCTACGAGCAGTACTTC. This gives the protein CSATITGRGRTYEQYF.

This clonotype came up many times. CDR3 DNA: TGTGCCAGTAGTATGGGTGGGCAGCCCCAGCATTTT. Its translation is CASSMGGQPQHF. This chain joins TRBV19 and TRBJ1-5; D remains unclear. The length of the CDR3 is 12 residues. Per the germline V gene, CDR1 is LNHDA and CDR2 is SQIVND (reference sequence). V was clipped by 3 bases and J by 7 bases, with 7 bases between them. Using reference TRBV19 and TRBJ1-5 for the parts outside the CDR3, the full variable domain is DGGITQSPKYLFRKEGQNVTLSCEQNLNHDAMYWYRQDPGQGLRLIYYSQIVNDFQKGDIAEGYSVSREKKESFPLTVTSAQKNPTAFYLCASSMGGQPQHFGDGTRLSIL.

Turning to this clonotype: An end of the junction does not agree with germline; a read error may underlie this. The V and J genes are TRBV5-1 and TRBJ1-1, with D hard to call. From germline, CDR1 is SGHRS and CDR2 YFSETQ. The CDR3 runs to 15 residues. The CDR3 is CASSLTTPSNTEDFF. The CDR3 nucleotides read TGTGCCAGCAGCCTTACGACACCTTCGAACACTGAAGATTTCTTT. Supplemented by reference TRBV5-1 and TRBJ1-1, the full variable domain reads KAGVTQTPRYLIKTRGQQVTLSCSPISGHRSVSWYQQTPGQGLQFLFEYFSETQRNKGNFPGRFSGRQFSNSRSEMNVSTLELGDSALYLCASSLTTPSNTEDFFGQGTRLTVV.

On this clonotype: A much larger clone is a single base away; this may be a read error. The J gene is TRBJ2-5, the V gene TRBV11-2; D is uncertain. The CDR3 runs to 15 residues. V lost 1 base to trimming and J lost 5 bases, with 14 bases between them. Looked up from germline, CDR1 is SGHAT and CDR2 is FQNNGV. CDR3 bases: TGTGCCAGCAGCTTAGTGTGGAAGGCCGAGGAGACCCAGTACTTC. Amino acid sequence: CASSLVWKAEETQYF.

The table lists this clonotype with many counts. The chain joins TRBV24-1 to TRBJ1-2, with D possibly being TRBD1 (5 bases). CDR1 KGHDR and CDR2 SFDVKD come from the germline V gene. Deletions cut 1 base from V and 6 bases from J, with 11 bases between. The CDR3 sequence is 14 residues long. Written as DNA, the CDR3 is TGTGCCACCAGTGATTTCCACAGGAGGGATGGCTACACCTTC. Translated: CATSDFHRRDGYTF.

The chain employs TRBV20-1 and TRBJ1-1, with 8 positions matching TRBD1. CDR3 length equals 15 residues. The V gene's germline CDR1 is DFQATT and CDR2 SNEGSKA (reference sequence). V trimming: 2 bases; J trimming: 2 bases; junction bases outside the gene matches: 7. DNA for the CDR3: TGCAGTGCTAGACGGACAGGGATTGGAAACACTGAAGCTTTCTTT. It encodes CSARRTGIGNTEAFF.

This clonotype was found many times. The CDR3, as DNA: TGTGCCACCAGCAGGGGACAGGGGGCGGGTAATGAAAAACTGTTTTTT. As protein: CATSRGQGAGNEKLFF. This chain uses TRBV15 with TRBJ1-4, with 12 bases fitting TRBD1. The V and J ends lost 3 bases and 4 bases, in that order; junction bases with no gene match: 3. Per the germline V gene, CDR1 is LNHNV and CDR2 is YYDKDF (reference sequence). The CDR3 runs to 16 residues.

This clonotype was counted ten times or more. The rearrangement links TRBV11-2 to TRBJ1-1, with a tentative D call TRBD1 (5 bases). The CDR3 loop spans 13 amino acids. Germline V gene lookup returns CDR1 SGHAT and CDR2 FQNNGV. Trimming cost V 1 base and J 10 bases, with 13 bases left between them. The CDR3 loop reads CASSLAGRDGAFF. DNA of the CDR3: TGTGCCAGCAGCTTAGCTGGTAGGGACGGAGCTTTCTTT.